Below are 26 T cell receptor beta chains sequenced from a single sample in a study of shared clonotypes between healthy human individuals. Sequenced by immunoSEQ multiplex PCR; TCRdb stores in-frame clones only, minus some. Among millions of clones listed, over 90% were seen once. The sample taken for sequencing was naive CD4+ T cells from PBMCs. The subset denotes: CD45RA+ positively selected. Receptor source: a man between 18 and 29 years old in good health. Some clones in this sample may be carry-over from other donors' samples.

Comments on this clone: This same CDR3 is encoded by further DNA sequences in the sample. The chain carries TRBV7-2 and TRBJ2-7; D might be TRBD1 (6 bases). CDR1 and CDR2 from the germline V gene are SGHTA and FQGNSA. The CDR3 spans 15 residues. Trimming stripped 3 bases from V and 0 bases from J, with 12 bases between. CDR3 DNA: TGTGCCAGCAGCTTGGGGGCCGGAAGCTCCTACGAGCAGTACTTC. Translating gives CASSLGAGSSYEQYF. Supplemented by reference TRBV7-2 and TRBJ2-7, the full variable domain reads GAGVSQSPSNKVTEKGKDVELRCDPISGHTALYWYRQSLGQGLEFLIYFQGNSAPDKSGLPSDRFSAERTGGSVSTLTIQRTQQEDSAVYLCASSLGAGSSYEQYFGPGTRLTVT.

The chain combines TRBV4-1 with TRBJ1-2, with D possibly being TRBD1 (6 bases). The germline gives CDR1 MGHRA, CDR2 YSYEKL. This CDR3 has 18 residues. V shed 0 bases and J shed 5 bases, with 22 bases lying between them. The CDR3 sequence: CASSQDGQNTFLGYGYTF. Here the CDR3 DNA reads TGCGCCAGCAGCCAAGATGGACAGAACACCTTCCTTGGGTATGGCTACACCTTC.

CDR3 protein: CASSPYRQGGPGNTIYF. The CDR3 nucleotides are TGTGCCAGCAGCCCCTACCGACAGGGAGGGCCTGGAAACACCATATATTTT. This chain uses TRBV27 with TRBJ1-3, with 7 positions matching TRBD1. The CDR3 contains 17 residues. Germline CDR1 reads MNHEY; CDR2 reads SMNVEV (reference sequence). Trimming took 6 bases from V and 2 from J; bases not matched to a gene: 13.

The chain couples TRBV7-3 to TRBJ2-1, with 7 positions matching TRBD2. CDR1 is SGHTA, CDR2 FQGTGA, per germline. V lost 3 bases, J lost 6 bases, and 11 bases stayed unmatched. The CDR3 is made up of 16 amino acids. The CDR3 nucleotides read TGTGCCAGCAGCTTTTCGGTGGGAGGGATATCCAATGAGCAGTTCTTC. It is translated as CASSFSVGGISNEQFF.

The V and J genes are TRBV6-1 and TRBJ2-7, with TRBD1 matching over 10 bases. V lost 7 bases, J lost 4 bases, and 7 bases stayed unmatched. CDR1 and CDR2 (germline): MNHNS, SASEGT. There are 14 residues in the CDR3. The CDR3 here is CASMFGQGVYEQYF. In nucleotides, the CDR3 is TGTGCCAGCATGTTTGGACAGGGGGTTTACGAGCAGTACTTC.

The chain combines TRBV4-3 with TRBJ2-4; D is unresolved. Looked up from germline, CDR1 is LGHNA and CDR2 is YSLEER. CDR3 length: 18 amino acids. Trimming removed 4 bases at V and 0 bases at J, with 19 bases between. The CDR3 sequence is CASSRQNPMAQAKNIQYF. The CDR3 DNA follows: TGCGCCAGCAGCCGGCAGAATCCGATGGCCCAAGCCAAAAACATTCAGTACTTC.

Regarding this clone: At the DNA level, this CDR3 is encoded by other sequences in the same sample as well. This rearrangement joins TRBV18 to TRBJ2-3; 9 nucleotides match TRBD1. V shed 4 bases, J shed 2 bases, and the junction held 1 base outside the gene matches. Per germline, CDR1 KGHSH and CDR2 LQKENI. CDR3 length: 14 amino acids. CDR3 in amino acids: CASSRDRVTDTQYF. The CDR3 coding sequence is TGTGCCAGCTCACGGGACAGGGTCACAGATACGCAGTATTTT.

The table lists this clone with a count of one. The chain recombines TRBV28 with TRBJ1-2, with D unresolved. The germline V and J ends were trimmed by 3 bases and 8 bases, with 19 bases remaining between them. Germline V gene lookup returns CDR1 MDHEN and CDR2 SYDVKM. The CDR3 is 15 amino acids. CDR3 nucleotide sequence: TGTGCCAGCAGTTTCCCGGACCGCGCCCATATGGGCTACACCTTC. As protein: CASSFPDRAHMGYTF.

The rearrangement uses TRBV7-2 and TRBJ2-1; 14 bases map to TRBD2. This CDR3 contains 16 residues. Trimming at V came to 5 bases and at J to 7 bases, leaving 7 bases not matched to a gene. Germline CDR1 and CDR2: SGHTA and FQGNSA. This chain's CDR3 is CASSVSGTSGSNEQFF. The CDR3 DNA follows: TGTGCCAGCAGCGTGTCCGGGACTAGCGGGAGTAATGAGCAGTTCTTC.

DNA of the CDR3: TGTGCCAGCAGCCGGACAGGCCGTAATGAAAAACTGTTTTTT. Its protein is CASSRTGRNEKLFF. This sequence joins TRBV28 and TRBJ1-4, with 7 bases fitting TRBD1. Germline V gene lookup returns CDR1 MDHEN and CDR2 SYDVKM. The CDR3 spans 14 residues. V shed 6 bases and J 4 bases; nucleotides not matched to a gene: 5.

CDR3 residues: CASSPQLAGGVGTQYF. For the CDR3, the DNA is TGTGCCAGCAGCCCCCAACTAGCGGGAGGGGTCGGGACCCAGTACTTC. This chain uses TRBV9 with TRBJ2-5; the match to TRBD2 covers 13 bases. Looked up from germline, CDR1 is SGDLS and CDR2 is YYNGEE. The CDR3 extends over 16 amino acids. Trimming took 4 bases from V and 7 from J; bases not matched to a gene: 10.

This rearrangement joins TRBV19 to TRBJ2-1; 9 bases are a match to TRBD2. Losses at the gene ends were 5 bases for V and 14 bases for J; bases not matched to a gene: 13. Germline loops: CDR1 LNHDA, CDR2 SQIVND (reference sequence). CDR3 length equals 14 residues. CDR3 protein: CASSPGLAGTGKFF. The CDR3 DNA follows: TGTGCCAGTAGTCCGGGACTAGCCGGAACTGGGAAGTTCTTC. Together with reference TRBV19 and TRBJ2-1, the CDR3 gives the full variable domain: DGGITQSPKYLFRKEGQNVTLSCEQNLNHDAMYWYRQDPGQGLRLIYYSQIVNDFQKGDIAEGYSVSREKKESFPLTVTSAQKNPTAFYLCASSPGLAGTGKFFGPGTRLTVL.

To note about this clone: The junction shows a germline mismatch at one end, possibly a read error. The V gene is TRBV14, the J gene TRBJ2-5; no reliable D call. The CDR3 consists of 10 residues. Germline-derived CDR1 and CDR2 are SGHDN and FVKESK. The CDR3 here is CASSQGTQYF. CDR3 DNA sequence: TGTGCCAGCAGCCAAGGGACCCAGTACTTC. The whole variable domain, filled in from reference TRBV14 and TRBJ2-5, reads EAGVTQFPSHSVIEKGQTVTLRCDPISGHDNLYWYRRVMGKEIKFLLHFVKESKQDESGMPNNRFLAERTGGTYSTLKVQPAELEDSGVYFCASSQGTQYFGPGTRLLVL.

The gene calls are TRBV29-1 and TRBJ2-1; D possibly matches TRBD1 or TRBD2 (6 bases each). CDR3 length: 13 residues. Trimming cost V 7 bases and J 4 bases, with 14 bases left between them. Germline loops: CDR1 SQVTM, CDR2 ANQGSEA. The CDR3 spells CSASGAPYNEQFF. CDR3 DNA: TGCAGCGCCTCGGGGGCCCCATACAATGAGCAGTTCTTC.

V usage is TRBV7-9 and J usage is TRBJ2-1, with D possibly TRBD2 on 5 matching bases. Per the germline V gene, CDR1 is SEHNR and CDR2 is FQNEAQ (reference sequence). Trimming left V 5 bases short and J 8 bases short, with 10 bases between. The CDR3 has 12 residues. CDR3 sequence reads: CASSMRDDEQFF. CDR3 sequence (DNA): TGTGCCAGCAGCATGAGGGATGATGAGCAGTTCTTC.

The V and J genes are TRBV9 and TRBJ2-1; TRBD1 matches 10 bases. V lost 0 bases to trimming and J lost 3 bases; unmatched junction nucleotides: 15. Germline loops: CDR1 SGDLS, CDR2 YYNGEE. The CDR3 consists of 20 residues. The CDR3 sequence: CASSVVGTGERGPIYNEQFF. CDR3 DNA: TGTGCCAGCAGCGTAGTTGGGACAGGGGAAAGGGGGCCGATCTACAATGAGCAGTTCTTC.

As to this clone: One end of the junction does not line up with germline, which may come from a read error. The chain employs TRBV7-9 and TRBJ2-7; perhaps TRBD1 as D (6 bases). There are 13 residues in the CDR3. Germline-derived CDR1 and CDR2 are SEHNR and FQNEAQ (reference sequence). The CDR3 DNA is TGTGCCTGCAGCTCCGGGACAAGCTACGAGCAGTACTTC. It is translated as CACSSGTSYEQYF.

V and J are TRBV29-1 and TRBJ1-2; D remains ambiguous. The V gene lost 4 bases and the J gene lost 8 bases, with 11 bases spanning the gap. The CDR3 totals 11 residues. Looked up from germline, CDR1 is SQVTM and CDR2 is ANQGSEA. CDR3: CSVVSVVGYTF. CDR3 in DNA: TGCAGCGTTGTAAGTGTTGTGGGCTACACCTTC.

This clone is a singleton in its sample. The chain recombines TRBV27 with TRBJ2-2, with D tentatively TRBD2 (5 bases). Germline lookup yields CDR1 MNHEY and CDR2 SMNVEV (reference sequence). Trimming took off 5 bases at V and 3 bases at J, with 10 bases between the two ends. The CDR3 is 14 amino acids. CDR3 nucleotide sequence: TGTGCCAGCAGTCTCCTACTAGACACCGGGGAGCTGTTTTTT. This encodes CASSLLLDTGELFF.

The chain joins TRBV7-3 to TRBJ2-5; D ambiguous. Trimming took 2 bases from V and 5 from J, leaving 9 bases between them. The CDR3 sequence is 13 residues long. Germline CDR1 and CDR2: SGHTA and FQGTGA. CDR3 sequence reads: CASSLYGLETQYF. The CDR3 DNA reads TGTGCCAGCAGCTTATACGGGCTTGAGACCCAGTACTTC.

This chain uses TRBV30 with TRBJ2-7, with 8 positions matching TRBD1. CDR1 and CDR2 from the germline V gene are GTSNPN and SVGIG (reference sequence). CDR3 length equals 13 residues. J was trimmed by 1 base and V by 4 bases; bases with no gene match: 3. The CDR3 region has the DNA TGTGCCTGGACCTGGGACAGGTCCTACGAGCAGTACTTC. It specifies CAWTWDRSYEQYF. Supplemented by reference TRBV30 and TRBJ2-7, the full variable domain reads SQTIHQWPATLVQPVGSPLSLECTVEGTSNPNLYWYRQAAGRGLQLLFYSVGIGQISSEVPQNLSASRPQDRQFILSSKKLLLSDSGFYLCAWTWDRSYEQYFGPGTRLTVT.

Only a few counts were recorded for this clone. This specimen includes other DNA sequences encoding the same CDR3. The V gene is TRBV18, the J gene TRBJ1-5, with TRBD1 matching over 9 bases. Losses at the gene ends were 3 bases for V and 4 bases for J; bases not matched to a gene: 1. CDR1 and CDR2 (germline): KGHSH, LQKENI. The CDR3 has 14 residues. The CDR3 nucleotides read TGTGCCAGCTCACCCGGACAGGGGAATCAGCCCCAGCATTTT. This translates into CASSPGQGNQPQHF.

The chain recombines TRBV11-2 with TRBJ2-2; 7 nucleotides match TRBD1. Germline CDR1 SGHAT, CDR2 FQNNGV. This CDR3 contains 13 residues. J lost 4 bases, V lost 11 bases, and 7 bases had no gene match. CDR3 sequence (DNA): TGTGCCCAATTAGGGGGCCGCACCGGGGAGCTGTTTTTT. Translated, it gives CAQLGGRTGELFF.

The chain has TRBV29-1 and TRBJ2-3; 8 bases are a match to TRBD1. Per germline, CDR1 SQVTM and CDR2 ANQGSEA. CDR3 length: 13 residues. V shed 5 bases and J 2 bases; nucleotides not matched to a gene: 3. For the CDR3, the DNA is TGCAGCGTTCGGACAGGGTCCACAGATACGCAGTATTTT. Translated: CSVRTGSTDTQYF.

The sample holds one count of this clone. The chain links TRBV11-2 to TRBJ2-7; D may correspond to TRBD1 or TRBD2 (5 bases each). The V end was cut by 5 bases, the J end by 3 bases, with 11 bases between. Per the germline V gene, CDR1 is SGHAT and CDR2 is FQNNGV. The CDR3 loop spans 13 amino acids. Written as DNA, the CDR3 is TGTGCCAGCAGCAGGGACGTGTACTACGAGCAGTACTTC. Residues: CASSRDVYYEQYF. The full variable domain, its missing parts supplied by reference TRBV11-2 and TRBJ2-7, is EAGVAQSPRYKIIEKRQSVAFWCNPISGHATLYWYQQILGQGPKLLIQFQNNGVVDDSQLPKDRFSAERLKGVDSTLKIQPAKLEDSAVYLCASSRDVYYEQYFGPGTRLTVT.

CDR3 sequence (DNA): TGTGCCAGCAGCTTAGCCGGGCCAAACTATGGCTACACCTTC. It codes for CASSLAGPNYGYTF. V gene TRBV7-6 combines with J gene TRBJ1-2; D uncertain. The CDR3 has 14 amino acids. The V and J ends lost 0 bases and 2 bases respectively, with 7 bases between them. Germline CDR1 reads SGHVS; CDR2 reads FNYEAQ.